The 27 T cell receptor beta chains below all came from one sample that was sequenced in a study of patients and donors after allogeneic stem cell transplantation. One entry per CDR3 protein, called by TCRdb with MiXCR from the RT-PCR reads. The table lists fewer than 95,000 distinct CDR3 sequences, approximately 5.2% of them singletons. The material sequenced was blood, either unsorted or a sorted T cell fraction (not recorded which). The receptors were gathered from a human donor who was either an allogeneic HSCT recipient or a stem cell or donor lymphocyte infusion donor (not recorded which). It is not recorded whose cells these are; they may come from a transplant donor.

This clonotype has at least ten counts. The genes are TRBV5-5 and TRBJ1-5; 7 nucleotides line up with TRBD1. With 3 bases clipped from V and 7 bases from J, the junction kept 7 bases outside the gene matches. Germline CDR1 and CDR2: SGHKS and YYEKEE (reference sequence). This CDR3 comprises 14 residues. The CDR3 is CASSWGSGGQPQHF. CDR3 nucleotide sequence: TGTGCCAGCAGCTGGGGGTCAGGGGGGCAGCCCCAGCATTTT.

This clonotype was detected ten times or more. The junction departs from the called germline gene at one end, perhaps through a read error. The chain carries TRBV11-2 and TRBJ1-3, with unresolved D. The germline gives CDR1 SGHAT, CDR2 FQNNGV. The CDR3 is made up of 16 amino acids. CDR3 nucleotide sequence: TGTGCCAGCAACTTAGGTCTCGGGCGGGCTGGAAACACCATATATTTT. Encoded protein: CASNLGLGRAGNTIYF.

The chain links TRBV19 to TRBJ2-5; possible D gene TRBD1, 6 bases. Germline CDR1 and CDR2: LNHDA and SQIVND (reference sequence). This CDR3 has 13 amino acids. V was pared by 4 bases and J by 7 bases, with 13 bases between. The CDR3 loop is CASSTTLQGTQYF. The CDR3 DNA reads as TGTGCCAGTAGTACGACTCTACAGGGGACCCAGTACTTC.

By share, this clonotype ranks as medium-sized. The CDR3 sequence is CASTSPLDTGLDEQFF. Written as DNA, the CDR3 is TGTGCCAGCACCTCCCCCCTCGACACGGGGCTCGATGAGCAGTTCTTC. The chain uses TRBV11-2 and TRBJ2-1; D could derive from TRBD1 or TRBD2 (5 bases each). Between the trimmed V and J ends, which lost 7 bases and 8 bases, there was a span of 24 bases. The CDR3 contains 16 residues. The germline CDR1 and CDR2 sequences are SGHAT and FQNNGV. The whole variable domain, filled in from reference TRBV11-2 and TRBJ2-1, reads EAGVAQSPRYKIIEKRQSVAFWCNPISGHATLYWYQQILGQGPKLLIQFQNNGVVDDSQLPKDRFSAERLKGVDSTLKIQPAKLEDSAVYLCASTSPLDTGLDEQFFGPGTRLTVL.

This clonotype showed up just a few times. This rearrangement joins TRBV13 to TRBJ1-2; D perhaps matches TRBD1 (5 bases). The V gene lost 2 bases and the J gene lost 4 bases, with 8 bases spanning the gap. The germline CDR1 and CDR2 sequences are PRHDT and FYEKMQ (reference sequence). The CDR3 totals 13 residues. The CDR3 DNA reads as TGTGCCAGCAGCTTACAGGGTATCTATGGCTACACCTTC. Amino acids: CASSLQGIYGYTF.

This rearrangement joins TRBV5-1 to TRBJ2-5; tentatively, D is TRBD1 or TRBD2 (5 bases each). There are 14 residues in the CDR3. V shed 8 bases and J shed 2 bases, with 16 bases lying between them. The germline gives CDR1 SGHRS, CDR2 YFSETQ. CDR3 nucleotide sequence: TGCGCCAGAAGCATCGGGACGGTTCAAGAGACCCAGTACTTC. It specifies CARSIGTVQETQYF.

This clonotype was seen ten or more times. The CDR3 coding sequence is TGTGCCAGCAGCCACGATGACAGTCGCACTGAAGCTTTCTTT. This sequence encodes CASSHDDSRTEAFF. V and J are TRBV3-1 and TRBJ1-1; maybe TRBD1 (5 bases). The V end lost 3 bases, the J end lost 4 bases, and 12 bases lay between the germline ends. The germline V gene has CDR1 LGHDT and CDR2 YNNKEL (reference sequence). The CDR3 sequence is 14 residues long.

The V call is TRBV7-3, the J call TRBJ2-7; TRBD1 or TRBD2 may be the D gene (5 bases each). Trimming took 0 bases from V and 5 from J, leaving 23 bases between them. The CDR3 is made up of 18 amino acids. Germline lookup yields CDR1 SGHTA and CDR2 FQGTGA. This CDR3 is CASSLTLSGQGLNHEQYF. The CDR3 nucleotides are TGTGCCAGCAGCTTAACCCTCTCGGGGCAGGGATTGAACCACGAGCAGTACTTC.

Many counts were recorded for this clonotype. This chain uses TRBV18 with TRBJ2-7; perhaps TRBD1 as D (6 bases). Looked up from germline, CDR1 is KGHSH and CDR2 is LQKENI. CDR3 length: 15 residues. Trimming stripped 2 bases from V and 3 bases from J, with 14 bases between. CDR3 residues: CASSPVRTAFYEQYF. The CDR3 nucleotides read TGTGCCAGCTCACCAGTTAGGACAGCCTTCTACGAGCAGTACTTC.

This clonotype appeared many times. The chain links TRBV3-1 to TRBJ2-5; D is unresolved. The CDR3 runs 15 residues. The V end was cut by 0 bases, the J end by 1 base, with 9 bases between. Germline V gives CDR1 LGHDT, CDR2 YNNKEL (reference sequence). The CDR3 DNA sequence: TGTGCCAGCAGCCAAGAGAATTATTTCCAAGAGACCCAGTACTTC. Its protein product is CASSQENYFQETQYF.

This clonotype was recorded at least ten times. The CDR3 spells CASSSYQGSTDTQYF. The DNA for the CDR3 is TGTGCCAGCAGTTCCTACCAGGGTAGCACAGATACGCAGTATTTT. V usage is TRBV6-5 and J usage is TRBJ2-3; possible D gene TRBD1, 5 bases. V gave up 4 bases and J gave up 0 bases, with 11 bases separating them. This CDR3 has 15 amino acids. Germline lookup yields CDR1 MNHEY and CDR2 SVGAGI.

As concerns this clonotype: Because the CDR3's place on the DNA is in doubt, the DNA is left out and the CDR3 is given as listed by TCRdb. V is TRBV2 and J is TRBJ2-1; no check of the table's D call, TRBD1, against the DNA was made. The CDR3 spans 12 residues, counting both ends. The germline CDR1 and CDR2 sequences are SNHLY and FYNNEI. The CDR3: CASTLVGGGTFF.

This clonotype was seen ten or more times. The chain links TRBV2 to TRBJ1-1; no clear D gene. V was trimmed by 3 bases and J by 2 bases, leaving 7 bases between them. Germline V lookup: CDR1 SNHLY, CDR2 FYNNEI. The CDR3 extends over 13 amino acids. The DNA of the CDR3 is TGTGCCAGCAGTGACGAAGGAAACACTGAAGCTTTCTTT. This codes for CASSDEGNTEAFF.

The V and J genes are TRBV18 and TRBJ2-3; D ambiguous. The V end was cut by 4 bases, the J end by 1 base, with 21 bases between. CDR1 is KGHSH, CDR2 LQKENI, per germline. The CDR3 contains 18 residues. The CDR3, as DNA: TGTGCCAGCTCACTGGGCAAAAGAGGTGTCTCTGGCACAGATACGCAGTATTTT. It codes for CASSLGKRGVSGTDTQYF.

This chain uses TRBV20-1 with TRBJ2-7; D is unresolved. CDR3 size: 14 residues. The germline gives CDR1 DFQATT, CDR2 SNEGSKA (reference sequence). DNA of the CDR3: TGCAGCGGAATAGTGGGATCAAGTACCTACGAGCAGTACTTC. This sequence encodes CSGIVGSSTYEQYF.

This clonotype was detected only a few times. The conserved phenylalanine or tryptophan is not found at the CDR3 terminus, so this likely reflects a read error. The limits of the CDR3 on the DNA are not certain, so only TCRdb's listed CDR3 is given. The V and J genes are TRBV10-3 and TRBJ2-1; no check of the table's D call, TRBD2, against the DNA was made. The CDR3 region is 15 residues in length, termini included. Per germline, CDR1 ENHRY and CDR2 SYGVKD. CDR3 loop: CAISTTGELGSPAEI.

This clonotype was seen repeatedly, ten times or more. J is TRBJ2-3 and V is TRBV5-1; D remains unclear. V gave up 1 base and J gave up 4 bases, with 10 bases separating them. From germline, CDR1 is SGHRS and CDR2 YFSETQ. This CDR3 spans 14 amino acids. DNA of the CDR3: TGCGCCAGCAGCTTGTTAATCCCGGCAGATACGCAGTATTTT. This gives the protein CASSLLIPADTQYF.

This clonotype was observed many times. The chain has TRBV29-1 and TRBJ2-6; possibly TRBD1 for D (6 bases). In germline, CDR1 is SQVTM, CDR2 ANQGSEA. The CDR3 is 15 residues long. V was clipped by 7 bases and J by 0 bases, with 13 bases between them. DNA for the CDR3: TGCAGCGCCGGGACAACGAGCTCTGGGGCCAACGTCCTGACTTTC. Translating it yields CSAGTTSSGANVLTF. Combining the CDR3 with reference TRBV29-1 and TRBJ2-6 gives the whole variable domain SAVISQKPSRDICQRGTSLTIQCQVDSQVTMMFWYRQQPGQSLTLIATANQGSEATYESGFVIDKFPISRPNLTFSTLTVSNMSPEDSSIYLCSAGTTSSGANVLTFGAGSRLTVL.

This clonotype was detected many times. This chain's CDR3 is CASSPRTSDEQFF. CDR3 DNA sequence: TGTGCCAGCAGCCCCCGGACTAGCGATGAGCAGTTCTTC. The chain has TRBV7-9 and TRBJ2-1; 9 bases match TRBD2. Germline values: CDR1 SEHNR, CDR2 FQNEAQ (reference sequence). Trimming removed 5 bases from V and 8 bases from J; junction bases left unmatched: 4. CDR3 length equals 13 residues. Full variable domain (outside the CDR3, taken from reference TRBV7-9 and TRBJ2-1): DTGVSQNPRHKITKRGQNVTFRCDPISEHNRLYWYRQTLGQGPEFLTYFQNEAQLEKSRLLSDRFSAERPKGSFSTLEIQRTEQGDSAMYLCASSPRTSDEQFFGPGTRLTVL.

Many counts were recorded for this clonotype. The chain links TRBV4-2 to TRBJ2-5; the D gene could be TRBD1 or TRBD2 (6 bases each). The CDR3 has 15 amino acids. The V gene's germline CDR1 is LGHNA and CDR2 YNFKEQ. The ends were cut back, 3 bases at V and 1 base at J, with 12 bases in the middle. Here the CDR3 DNA reads TGTGCCAGCAGCCACGGGGGCGTAGTCCAAGAGACCCAGTACTTC. Its translation: CASSHGGVVQETQYF.

This clonotype was counted at least ten times. The chain combines TRBV30 with TRBJ1-1; D gene unclear. Germline assignment: CDR1 GTSNPN and CDR2 SVGIG (reference sequence). Trimming took 8 bases from V and 0 from J, leaving 16 bases between them. The length of the CDR3 is 14 residues. This chain's CDR3 is CARGLGGLNTEAFF. In DNA, the CDR3 is TGTGCCCGGGGTCTGGGAGGGTTGAACACTGAAGCTTTCTTT. Based on the CDR3 plus reference TRBV30 and TRBJ1-1, the full variable domain is SQTIHQWPATLVQPVGSPLSLECTVEGTSNPNLYWYRQAAGRGLQLLFYSVGIGQISSEVPQNLSASRPQDRQFILSSKKLLLSDSGFYLCARGLGGLNTEAFFGQGTRLTVV.

This clonotype was seen ten or more times. The gene calls are TRBV27 and TRBJ1-2; possibly TRBD1 for D (5 bases). CDR1 and CDR2 from the germline V gene are MNHEY and SMNVEV (reference sequence). The ends were cut back, 6 bases at V and 4 bases at J, with 15 bases in the middle. This CDR3 spans 14 amino acids. In DNA form, the CDR3 reads TGTGCCAGCAGACCCCGGGGCGGACTCTATGGCTACACCTTC. The encoded protein is CASRPRGGLYGYTF.

The rearrangement links TRBV5-4 to TRBJ2-2, with 7 positions matching TRBD2. In germline, CDR1 is SGHNT, CDR2 YYREEE (reference sequence). The CDR3 runs 15 residues. The V segment lost 0 bases and the J segment 4 bases; nucleotides outside the gene matches: 3. In nucleotides, the CDR3 is TGTGCCAGCAGCTTGGGACTAGCCGGCACCGGGGAGCTGTTTTTT. Its translation is CASSLGLAGTGELFF.

The chain links TRBV2 to TRBJ1-2; D gene uncertain. The germline V gene has CDR1 SNHLY and CDR2 FYNNEI. This CDR3 is built from 13 residues. V lost 7 bases, J lost 3 bases, and 12 bases lay in between. The CDR3 DNA reads as TGTGCCAGCAAGATGGACCGCCACTATGGCTACACCTTC. This sequence encodes CASKMDRHYGYTF.

This clonotype was seen at least ten times. The rearrangement joins TRBV5-1 to TRBJ1-2; D may be TRBD1 (6 bases). V lost 0 bases, J lost 3 bases, and 6 bases lay in between. Germline lookup yields CDR1 SGHRS and CDR2 YFSETQ. This CDR3 region has 13 residues. CDR3 in amino acids: CASSLGQDYGYTF. CDR3 nucleotide sequence: TGCGCCAGCAGCTTGGGACAGGACTATGGCTACACCTTC.

A few counts support this clonotype. This chain uses TRBV13 with TRBJ2-3; TRBD2 is a possible D gene (6 bases). CDR1 and CDR2 (germline): PRHDT, FYEKMQ (reference sequence). Trimming removed 2 bases at V and 6 bases at J, with 12 bases between. CDR3 length: 14 residues. This CDR3 reads CASSLWLARDTQYF. CDR3 nucleotide sequence: TGTGCCAGCAGCTTATGGCTAGCGCGGGATACGCAGTATTTT.

This clonotype was seen ten or more times. This chain links TRBV3-1 with TRBJ2-1; 9 positions match TRBD2. Trimming cost V 6 bases and J 9 bases; bases outside gene matches: 9. Per germline, CDR1 LGHDT and CDR2 YNNKEL (reference sequence). The CDR3 is 14 amino acids. CDR3 protein: CASSHSGSNSEQFF. The CDR3 DNA reads TGTGCCAGCAGTCATAGCGGGAGTAATAGTGAGCAGTTCTTC.